The 28 T cell receptor beta chains presented below share a single source sample, sequenced in a study of cytomegalovirus exposure and HLA in healthy donors. Use of 60 Vbeta and 13 Jbeta primers characterized the PCR. The table came from immunoSEQ multiplex PCR; TCRdb's copy has only in-frame clones and leaves some out. The sample lists roughly 63,000 clones; roughly 70% were seen once. Sequencing input: PBMCs. These receptors came from a man aged 50-59 years in good health and CMV-seropositive.

The rearrangement links TRBV27 to TRBJ2-1, with 9 nucleotides matching TRBD2. This CDR3 has 14 residues. The trim removed 4 bases at V and 7 bases at J, leaving 5 bases unmatched. CDR1 is MNHEY and CDR2 is SMNVEV in the germline V gene (reference sequence). CDR3 in DNA: TGTGCCAGCAGTTCTAGCGGGGACACTAATGAGCAGTTCTTC. Translating gives CASSSSGDTNEQFF.

A single count supports this clone. The V and J genes are TRBV5-1 and TRBJ2-5; 7 bases line up with TRBD2. This CDR3 spans 16 amino acids. Germline-derived CDR1 and CDR2 are SGHRS and YFSETQ. V dropped 0 bases and J dropped 0; count of bases not matched to a gene: 5. The CDR3 DNA is TGCGCCAGCAGCTTGGCGGGGGGAAGGAACCAAGAGACCCAGTACTTC. Its protein product is CASSLAGGRNQETQYF. The full variable domain, with the rest looked up from reference TRBV5-1 and TRBJ2-5, is KAGVTQTPRYLIKTRGQQVTLSCSPISGHRSVSWYQQTPGQGLQFLFEYFSETQRNKGNFPGRFSGRQFSNSRSEMNVSTLELGDSALYLCASSLAGGRNQETQYFGPGTRLLVL.

The chain is built from TRBV15 and TRBJ2-4; TRBD1 matches at 9 bases. CDR3 size: 15 residues. V was pared by 0 bases and J by 12 bases, with 9 bases of the junction left unmatched. Germline V CDR1 and CDR2: LNHNV, YYDKDF (reference sequence). In nucleotides, the CDR3 is TGTGCCACCAGCAGAGATGGGGGACAGGGAAGCAGTCAGTACTTC. This sequence encodes CATSRDGGQGSSQYF.

The rearrangement joins TRBV5-1 to TRBJ2-5, with 10 bases that match TRBD2. The CDR3 contains 13 residues. V was pared by 5 bases and J by 4 bases, with 2 bases of the junction left unmatched. Germline CDR1 reads SGHRS; CDR2 reads YFSETQ. The CDR3 spells CASRVAGGETQYF. CDR3 nucleotide sequence: TGCGCCAGCAGAGTAGCGGGAGGAGAGACCCAGTACTTC.

The J gene is TRBJ1-4, the V gene TRBV5-1, with 9 bases identical to TRBD1. The trim removed 4 bases at V and 5 bases at J, leaving 3 bases unmatched. Germline V gives CDR1 SGHRS, CDR2 YFSETQ. The CDR3 spans 14 residues. CDR3 DNA: TGCGCCAGCAGCCCCGGACAGGGGAATGAAAAACTGTTTTTT. This sequence encodes CASSPGQGNEKLFF.

The V and J genes are TRBV6-5 and TRBJ1-2; 12 nucleotides line up with TRBD1. The length of the CDR3 is 14 residues. Losses at the gene ends were 6 bases for V and 8 bases for J; bases not matched to a gene: 7. Per germline, CDR1 MNHEY and CDR2 SVGAGI. The CDR3 is CASRNPGQGAGYTF. CDR3 nucleotides: TGTGCCAGCAGGAACCCGGGACAGGGGGCCGGCTACACCTTC.

CDR3 bases: TGTGCCAGCAGTTACGGGGGGACAGGGGGGGGACATGAGCAGTTCTTC. Protein: CASSYGGTGGGHEQFF. This chain links TRBV6-5 with TRBJ2-1; TRBD1 matches at 11 bases. Germline CDR1 reads MNHEY; CDR2 reads SVGAGI. J gave up 8 bases and V 2 bases, and 8 bases lay outside the gene matches. The length of the CDR3 is 16 residues.

This sequence joins TRBV10-3 and TRBJ1-1; 7 bases are shared with TRBD1. This CDR3 is built from 14 residues. V lost 6 bases and J lost 2; bases outside the gene matches: 6. Germline-derived CDR1 and CDR2 are ENHRY and SYGVKD. The CDR3 region is CAIRQQGPNTEAFF. CDR3 coding DNA: TGTGCCATCAGGCAACAGGGGCCTAACACTGAAGCTTTCTTT.

The count of this clone is one. The chain couples TRBV27 to TRBJ2-5; D possibly corresponds to TRBD2 (6 bases). The germline V and J ends were trimmed by 6 bases and 6 bases, with 17 bases remaining between them. Germline CDR1 MNHEY, CDR2 SMNVEV (reference sequence). The CDR3 spans 14 residues. CDR3 DNA sequence: TGTGCCAGCAGCCCCGGCGGAGGGCGGCAGACCCAGTACTTC. Translated, it gives CASSPGGGRQTQYF.

V is TRBV19 and J is TRBJ1-1; a possible D gene is TRBD1 (5 bases). Germline values: CDR1 LNHDA, CDR2 SQIVND (reference sequence). V was trimmed by 6 bases and J by 11 bases, leaving 16 bases between them. CDR3 length: 12 residues. The CDR3 protein is CASRGRGQRAFF. DNA for the CDR3: TGTGCCAGTAGGGGTCGCGGACAAAGGGCTTTCTTT.

The rearrangement uses TRBV9 and TRBJ2-2, with 8 bases matching TRBD1. J was trimmed by 8 bases and V by 2 bases; bases with no gene match: 8. CDR3 length: 15 amino acids. In germline, CDR1 is SGDLS, CDR2 YYNGEE. The CDR3 spells CASSVGTGRRGELFF. CDR3 coding DNA: TGTGCCAGCAGCGTTGGGACAGGTCGCCGAGGGGAGCTGTTTTTT.

The CDR3 nucleotides are TGTGCCAGCAGCTCGGGACTAGCTGCCATCGAGAACACCGGGGAGCTGTTTTTT. It specifies CASSSGLAAIENTGELFF. V and J are TRBV7-6 and TRBJ2-2, with 9 bases fitting TRBD2. Germline V gene data show CDR1 as SGHVS and CDR2 as FNYEAQ. V trimming: 4 bases; J trimming: 1 base; junction bases outside the gene matches: 10. This CDR3 comprises 18 residues.

CDR3 sequence (DNA): TGTGCCAGCAGCTTGGTATCAGGGGCGCGTTTCTACGAGCAGTACTTC. Translation gives CASSLVSGARFYEQYF. This chain joins TRBV5-4 and TRBJ2-7; D is possibly TRBD1 (6 bases). V lost 0 bases to trimming and J lost 3 bases, with 16 bases between them. Germline loops: CDR1 SGHNT, CDR2 YYREEE (reference sequence). This CDR3 is 16 amino acids long.

The genes are TRBV30 and TRBJ1-2, with D perhaps matching TRBD1 (6 bases). The CDR3 is 12 amino acids. V lost 8 bases, J lost 2 bases, and 12 bases lay in between. Germline CDR1 is GTSNPN and CDR2 is SVGIG (reference sequence). The DNA of the CDR3 is TGTGCCCGACAGGCGTCCAACTATGGCTACACCTTC. This sequence encodes CARQASNYGYTF.

The rearrangement uses TRBV6-5 and TRBJ1-1; D possibly corresponds to TRBD1 (5 bases). The length of the CDR3 is 16 residues. Per the germline V gene, CDR1 is MNHEY and CDR2 is SVGAGI. Deletions cut 0 bases from V and 4 bases from J, with 15 bases between. The CDR3, as DNA: TGTGCCAGCAGTTACTCGGGGGGGGGTATAGGCACTGAAGCTTTCTTT. Residues: CASSYSGGGIGTEAFF.

The chain employs TRBV29-1 and TRBJ2-7; the D is unclear. The CDR3 is 11 amino acids. Germline assignment: CDR1 SQVTM and CDR2 ANQGSEA. V shed 3 bases and J shed 1 base, with 4 bases lying between them. CDR3 in DNA: TGCAGCGTTGACAATTCCTACGAGCAGTACTTC. This codes for CSVDNSYEQYF.

The gene calls are TRBV11-2 and TRBJ2-2, with a possible D match to TRBD2 (7 bases). V shed 1 base and J shed 7 bases, with 13 bases lying between them. The CDR3 contains 15 residues. Per germline, CDR1 SGHAT and CDR2 FQNNGV. CDR3 in amino acids: CASSLVGGQSGELFF. As DNA, the CDR3 is TGTGCCAGCAGCTTAGTGGGGGGGCAAAGCGGGGAGCTGTTTTTT.

There are a few counts of this clone. The CDR3 protein is CASSLDPGTDTQYF. CDR3 DNA sequence: TGCGCCAGCAGCTTGGATCCCGGGACAGATACGCAGTATTTT. J is TRBJ2-3 and V is TRBV5-1; D unresolved. This CDR3 spans 14 amino acids. In germline, CDR1 is SGHRS, CDR2 YFSETQ. Trimming stripped 0 bases from V and 3 bases from J, with 8 bases between.

DNA of the CDR3: TGCAGCGTTGCCTCCGGGACAGGGGGAAACGAGCAGTACTTC. It specifies CSVASGTGGNEQYF. This sequence joins TRBV29-1 and TRBJ2-7; TRBD1 matches 11 bases. The CDR3 length is 14 residues. Trimming took 4 bases from V and 5 from J; bases not matched to a gene: 7. Per the germline V gene, CDR1 is SQVTM and CDR2 is ANQGSEA.

The chain carries TRBV11-1 and TRBJ1-1; TRBD1 is a possible D gene (5 bases). Trimming took 3 bases from V and 1 from J, leaving 9 bases between them. CDR1 and CDR2 (germline): SGHAT, FQDESV (reference sequence). The CDR3 consists of 14 residues. CDR3 coding DNA: TGTGCCAGCAGCTTCGGCGGGGCGAACACTGAAGCTTTCTTT. Translation gives CASSFGGANTEAFF.

The rearrangement links TRBV27 to TRBJ1-5; D is ambiguous. The CDR3 spans 13 residues. Germline CDR1 is MNHEY and CDR2 is SMNVEV (reference sequence). Trimming cost V 6 bases and J 4 bases, with 10 bases left between them. The CDR3 DNA is TGTGCCAGCAGCGGACGGGATAATCAGCCCCAGCATTTT. Its protein is CASSGRDNQPQHF.

The V gene is TRBV6-1, the J gene TRBJ1-5; 7 bases map to TRBD1. CDR3 length equals 15 residues. Germline CDR1 MNHNS, CDR2 SASEGT. Trimming cost V 6 bases and J 0 bases; bases outside gene matches: 5. The DNA of the CDR3 is TGTGCCAGCAGGGGGACAGATCTTAGCAATCAGCCCCAGCATTTT. Translated, it gives CASRGTDLSNQPQHF.

The V and J genes are TRBV5-1 and TRBJ1-6; 10 bases map to TRBD1. The CDR3 spans 16 residues. V dropped 1 base and J dropped 9; count of bases not matched to a gene: 7. Germline CDR1 SGHRS, CDR2 YFSETQ. This chain's CDR3 is CASSLTGTGAGSPLHF. The DNA for the CDR3 is TGCGCCAGCAGCTTGACTGGGACAGGGGCTGGTTCACCCCTCCACTTT.

The rearrangement joins TRBV30 to TRBJ2-7; 10 bases line up with TRBD1. Per the germline V gene, CDR1 is GTSNPN and CDR2 is SVGIG (reference sequence). V lost 0 bases to trimming and J lost 0 bases; unmatched junction nucleotides: 5. The CDR3 runs 16 residues. CDR3 residues: CAWSVWGQGSSYEQYF. CDR3 sequence (DNA): TGTGCCTGGAGTGTTTGGGGACAGGGGTCCTCCTACGAGCAGTACTTC.

This clone has a handful of counts. The V call is TRBV6-5, the J call TRBJ1-1; tentative D call: TRBD1 (6 bases). Deletions cut 5 bases from V and 1 base from J, with 11 bases between. The V gene's germline CDR1 is MNHEY and CDR2 SVGAGI. The CDR3 is made up of 14 amino acids. Here the CDR3 reads CASSNNRENTEAFF. The CDR3 nucleotides are TGTGCCAGCAGTAACAACAGGGAGAACACTGAAGCTTTCTTT.

The rearrangement links TRBV5-1 to TRBJ2-2; D is undetermined. Germline loops: CDR1 SGHRS, CDR2 YFSETQ. V lost 1 base and J 4 bases, leaving 8 bases between the germline ends. The CDR3 is 14 amino acids. CDR3 protein: CASSLQVGTGELFF. The CDR3, as DNA: TGCGCCAGCAGCTTGCAGGTTGGCACCGGGGAGCTGTTTTTT.

This clone was counted only a few times. This chain links TRBV5-1 with TRBJ2-2; D may be TRBD2 (5 bases). Germline lookup yields CDR1 SGHRS and CDR2 YFSETQ. The CDR3 totals 13 residues. V was pared by 5 bases and J by 5 bases, with 10 bases between. Here the CDR3 reads CASREAPTGELFF. The CDR3 region has the DNA TGCGCCAGCAGGGAGGCGCCGACCGGGGAGCTGTTTTTT.

V usage is TRBV7-9 and J usage is TRBJ1-5; D remains ambiguous. Germline V gives CDR1 SEHNR, CDR2 FQNEAQ (reference sequence). Trimming left V 4 bases short and J 7 bases short, with 14 bases between. There are 14 residues in the CDR3. Written as DNA, the CDR3 is TGTGCCAGCAGCTCTTCAAATGGAGAACAGCCCCAGCATTTT. Translation gives CASSSSNGEQPQHF.